These 25 T cell receptor beta chains were sequenced from one sample in a study of CD8 T cells in Susac syndrome (dated by TCRdb to between 2018 and 2020). Library preparation was by the immunoSEQ multiplex PCR assay. RNA was extracted using the RNeasy kit, and about 0.5 to 1 ug of the RNA was reverse transcribed with random hexamers. TCRdb cleaned the public reads at Q25 with fastp, built clones with MiXCR and kept in-frame beta chains. Identical CDR3 protein sequences are pooled into one entry, listed with their most common genes and DNA. In all, the sample holds 200,000 or so distinct CDR3 sequences, and around 95% of those were seen once. In total, the top ten clones hold around 0.093% of the sample. The material sequenced was CD4+ T cells from PBMCs. The receptors here all came from a human donor with multiple sclerosis.

The chain joins TRBV15 to TRBJ1-1; D unclear. The CDR3 runs to 13 residues. V gave up 5 bases and J gave up 1 base, with 8 bases separating them. Germline V gene data show CDR1 as LNHNV and CDR2 as YYDKDF (reference sequence). This CDR3 is CATSSKPNTEAFF. The CDR3 region has the DNA TGTGCCACCAGCTCAAAGCCGAACACTGAAGCTTTCTTT.

The rearrangement joins TRBV15 to TRBJ1-2; D gene ambiguous. The length of the CDR3 is 14 residues. Germline V CDR1 and CDR2: LNHNV, YYDKDF (reference sequence). V gave up 0 bases and J gave up 4 bases, with 9 bases separating them. This CDR3 is CATSRDQDGYGYTF. CDR3 DNA sequence: TGTGCCACCAGCAGAGACCAGGACGGCTATGGCTACACCTTC.

The chain is built from TRBV20-1 and TRBJ1-5; TRBD1 matches at 11 bases. Germline assignment: CDR1 DFQATT and CDR2 SNEGSKA (reference sequence). The trim removed 6 bases at V and 5 bases at J, leaving 9 bases unmatched. The CDR3 spans 15 residues. CDR3 bases: TGCAGTGCCCGGGACAGGGGGATTGCATATCAGCCCCAGCATTTT. Translated: CSARDRGIAYQPQHF.

The V call is TRBV7-3, the J call TRBJ2-6; TRBD1 agrees at 7 bases. The CDR3 loop spans 15 amino acids. The V segment lost 5 bases and the J segment 2 bases; nucleotides outside the gene matches: 3. Germline CDR1 is SGHTA and CDR2 is FQGTGA. CDR3 DNA sequence: TGTGCCAGCAGCAGGGACAGCCCTGGGGCCAACGTCCTGACTTTC. It translates to CASSRDSPGANVLTF.

The chain has TRBV18 and TRBJ2-6, with D possibly TRBD1 on 6 matching bases. The germline V and J ends were trimmed by 4 bases and 0 bases, with 7 bases remaining between them. The CDR3 is 15 amino acids. The germline CDR1 and CDR2 sequences are KGHSH and LQKENI. The CDR3 nucleotides are TGTGCCAGCTCACGACAGGACTCTGGGGCCAACGTCCTGACTTTC. Translated, it gives CASSRQDSGANVLTF.

This clonotype was recorded once. The chain uses TRBV18 and TRBJ1-2; 7 positions agree with TRBD1. CDR1 and CDR2 (germline): KGHSH, LQKENI. This CDR3 spans 14 amino acids. Trimming at V came to 2 bases and at J to 4 bases, leaving 4 bases not matched to a gene. CDR3 coding DNA: TGTGCCAGCTCACCAGCCGGACAGGCCTATGGCTACACCTTC. As protein: CASSPAGQAYGYTF. Complete variable domain (other parts from reference TRBV18 and TRBJ1-2): NAGVMQNPRHLVRRRGQEARLRCSPMKGHSHVYWYRQLPEEGLKFMVYLQKENIIDESGMPKERFSAEFPKEGPSILRIQQVVRGDSAAYFCASSPAGQAYGYTFGSGTRLTVV.

The genes are TRBV12-3 or TRBV12-4 and TRBJ2-1; perhaps TRBD2 as D (6 bases). The CDR3 totals 18 residues. Deletions cut 2 bases from V and 0 bases from J, with 17 bases between. In DNA, the CDR3 is TGTGCCAGCAGTTTATTACGGTCGGGCGGGGCCTCCTACAATGAGCAGTTCTTC. This sequence encodes CASSLLRSGGASYNEQFF.

The J gene is TRBJ1-5, the V gene TRBV4-2; TRBD1 is a possible D gene (5 bases). The V gene lost 1 base and the J gene lost 7 bases, with 14 bases spanning the gap. The CDR3 consists of 15 residues. Germline CDR1 LGHNA, CDR2 YNFKEQ. Written as DNA, the CDR3 is TGTGCCAGCAGCCAAGGGGTCGGGGGGGAACAGCCCCAGCATTTT. It is translated as CASSQGVGGEQPQHF.

The chain employs TRBV6-5 and TRBJ2-7, with TRBD2 matching 10 bases. Germline trimming cut 5 bases from V and 4 bases from J; bases unmatched to any gene: 14. Germline assignment: CDR1 MNHEY and CDR2 SVGAGI. The CDR3 is 17 amino acids. This chain's CDR3 is CASSHLNLLAGTYEQYF. CDR3 DNA: TGTGCCAGCAGTCACCTAAACCTACTAGCGGGGACATACGAGCAGTACTTC.

This chain joins TRBV18 and TRBJ1-4, with D unclear. The V gene's germline CDR1 is KGHSH and CDR2 LQKENI. The CDR3 is 14 residues long. With 3 bases removed from V and 12 bases from J, the gap between germline ends came to 17 bases. This chain's CDR3 is CASSPGSLPRELFF. In DNA form, the CDR3 reads TGTGCCAGCTCACCGGGAAGCCTGCCCCGGGAACTGTTTTTT.

In this sample, this clonotype turned up once. The chain has TRBV12-5 and TRBJ2-5; D ambiguous. The CDR3 runs to 15 residues. CDR1 and CDR2 from the germline V gene are LGHNT and FRNRAP. V lost 6 bases to trimming and J lost 4 bases, with 18 bases between them. The CDR3 loop is CASGTQLDRGETQYF. As DNA, the CDR3 is TGTGCTAGTGGCACCCAATTGGACCGTGGAGAGACCCAGTACTTC.

The V and J genes are TRBV23-1 and TRBJ1-1, with 7 bases aligning to TRBD1. TRBV23-1 is treated as an ORF (open reading frame) with a function not yet certain. The length of the CDR3 is 16 residues. J was trimmed by 0 bases and V by 0 bases; bases with no gene match: 4. The CDR3 loop is CASSQSSRGMNTEAFF. The CDR3 DNA sequence: TGCGCCAGCAGTCAATCTTCCAGGGGGATGAACACTGAAGCTTTCTTT.

The chain employs TRBV14 and TRBJ1-1, with 7 bases matching TRBD1. J gave up 10 bases and V 1 base, and 6 bases lay outside the gene matches. CDR1 SGHDN and CDR2 FVKESK come from the germline V gene. The length of the CDR3 is 13 residues. In nucleotides, the CDR3 is TGTGCCAGCAGCCAAGTAGGGGGCATTGGAGCTTTCTTT. This translates into CASSQVGGIGAFF.

The V gene is TRBV28, the J gene TRBJ2-7, with 7 nucleotides matching TRBD2. Germline-derived CDR1 and CDR2 are MDHEN and SYDVKM. V shed 8 bases and J 4 bases; nucleotides not matched to a gene: 11. There are 14 residues in the CDR3. The CDR3 sequence is CASEKRGISYEQYF. The CDR3, as DNA: TGTGCCAGCGAAAAGCGGGGTATTTCTTACGAGCAGTACTTC.

In its sample, this clonotype was seen once. The chain couples TRBV20-1 to TRBJ2-5; 10 bases fit TRBD2. This CDR3 is 14 amino acids long. Germline V CDR1 and CDR2: DFQATT, SNEGSKA (reference sequence). Trimming at V came to 3 bases and at J to 1 base, leaving 2 bases not matched to a gene. The CDR3 DNA sequence: TGCAGTGCTAGGGTAGCGGGGGGCCAAGAGACCCAGTACTTC. Encoded protein: CSARVAGGQETQYF.

The chain links TRBV30 to TRBJ2-1, with unresolved D. CDR3 length: 13 amino acids. V was clipped by 3 bases and J by 6 bases, with 12 bases between them. Germline assignment: CDR1 GTSNPN and CDR2 SVGIG (reference sequence). This CDR3 is CAWRVKAGNEQFF. CDR3 DNA sequence: TGTGCCTGGAGGGTAAAGGCTGGCAATGAGCAGTTCTTC. The entire variable domain, with the rest obtained from reference TRBV30 and TRBJ2-1, is as follows: SQTIHQWPATLVQPVGSPLSLECTVEGTSNPNLYWYRQAAGRGLQLLFYSVGIGQISSEVPQNLSASRPQDRQFILSSKKLLLSDSGFYLCAWRVKAGNEQFFGPGTRLTVL.

The rearrangement uses TRBV20-1 and TRBJ1-5; no firm D call. The CDR3 consists of 12 residues. The germline V gene has CDR1 DFQATT and CDR2 SNEGSKA (reference sequence). V was shortened by 6 bases and J by 5 bases, with 11 bases between the two germline ends. The CDR3: CSALSGDQPQHF. The CDR3 DNA follows: TGCAGTGCCCTATCCGGGGATCAGCCCCAGCATTTT.

The V and J genes are TRBV14 and TRBJ2-6; unclear D gene. Germline loops: CDR1 SGHDN, CDR2 FVKESK. The CDR3 covers 14 residues. Trimming left V 5 bases short and J 2 bases short, with 7 bases between. CDR3 in amino acids: CASSLRPGANVLTF. Here the CDR3 DNA reads TGTGCCAGCAGCTTACGGCCTGGGGCCAACGTCCTGACTTTC.

This chain links TRBV15 with TRBJ2-1, with D perhaps given as TRBD1 or TRBD2 (7 bases each). Trimming stripped 1 base from V and 4 bases from J, with 17 bases between. Germline loops: CDR1 LNHNV, CDR2 YYDKDF (reference sequence). The CDR3 runs 17 residues. The CDR3 nucleotides read TGTGCCACCAGCAGAGGGGAGGGGGCCCTCACATACAATGAGCAGTTCTTC. It codes for CATSRGEGALTYNEQFF.

This chain joins TRBV12-3 or TRBV12-4 and TRBJ2-5; D is undetermined. V was trimmed by 6 bases and J by 1 base, leaving 18 bases between them. The CDR3 runs 16 residues. The CDR3, as DNA: TGTGCCAGCAGCCCACGACTTAATTACCCCCAAGAGACCCAGTACTTC. It codes for CASSPRLNYPQETQYF.

The chain carries TRBV12-3 or TRBV12-4 and TRBJ2-1; D may be TRBD1 (6 bases). The CDR3 runs 15 residues. Trimming took off 6 bases at V and 1 base at J, with 13 bases between the two ends. CDR3 DNA: TGTGCCAGCAGCGTACAGGGTCTATCCTACAATGAGCAGTTCTTC. Translating gives CASSVQGLSYNEQFF.

The chain recombines TRBV29-1 with TRBJ1-1, with unresolved D. In germline, CDR1 is SQVTM, CDR2 ANQGSEA. V lost 3 bases, J lost 3 bases, and 11 bases lay in between. This CDR3 has 13 residues. The CDR3 nucleotides read TGCAGCGTTGAGGGGAACCGGGACACTGAAGCTTTCTTT. Translating gives CSVEGNRDTEAFF.

The chain is built from TRBV6-5 and TRBJ1-5; perhaps TRBD1 as D (5 bases). The V gene lost 0 bases and the J gene lost 2 bases, with 5 bases spanning the gap. The CDR3 has 14 residues. The germline V gene has CDR1 MNHEY and CDR2 SVGAGI. The CDR3 spells CASSYSGGNQPQHF. The CDR3 DNA reads TGTGCCAGCAGTTACTCGGGGGGCAATCAGCCCCAGCATTTT.

The chain uses TRBV29-1 and TRBJ1-2; TRBD1 might be the D (5 bases). CDR1 is SQVTM, CDR2 ANQGSEA, per germline. Trimming pared 5 bases from V and 1 base from J, leaving 17 bases between. The CDR3 consists of 15 residues. Written as DNA, the CDR3 is TGCAGCGTTAGACAAATCGGGGGATTTAACTATGGCTACACCTTC. Protein: CSVRQIGGFNYGYTF.

This rearrangement joins TRBV3-1 to TRBJ1-6; no reliable D call. Germline V gives CDR1 LGHDT, CDR2 YNNKEL (reference sequence). V was trimmed by 4 bases and J by 10 bases, leaving 8 bases between them. CDR3 size: 12 residues. The CDR3 reads CASSLGHSPLHF. The CDR3, as DNA: TGTGCCAGCAGCCTAGGGCACTCACCCCTCCACTTT.